One sample yielded the 24 T cell receptor beta chains listed below, sequenced in a study of T cells after yellow fever vaccination. A single record per CDR3 protein comes from TCRdb applying MiXCR to the 5' RACE reads. The data show hundreds of thousands of distinct CDR3 sequences, more than 3% seen once. The sequences come from PBMCs, collected on the day of the yellow fever booster vaccination. The receptors stem from a man between 18 and 29 years old who received the YFV17D yellow fever vaccine.

This clonotype was counted between two and nine times. The rearrangement links TRBV11-3 to TRBJ2-5, with D perhaps TRBD2 (6 bases). CDR3 length: 16 residues. Trimming removed 4 bases from V and 5 bases from J, with 20 bases in between. Germline V lookup: CDR1 SGHNT, CDR2 YENEEA. The CDR3 is CASSSNDLTSLETQYF. DNA for the CDR3: TGTGCCAGCAGCTCCAACGACCTGACTAGTTTGGAGACCCAGTACTTC.

The chain employs TRBV5-1 and TRBJ2-7, with 7 bases that match TRBD2. The CDR3 loop spans 13 amino acids. V shed 7 bases and J 0 bases; nucleotides not matched to a gene: 4. CDR1 is SGHRS and CDR2 is YFSETQ in the germline V gene. CDR3 bases: TGCGCCAGCGAAAGGACTAGCTCCTACGAGCAGTACGTC. This codes for CASERTSSYEQYV.

This rearrangement joins TRBV5-1 to TRBJ1-1; D is uncertain. In germline, CDR1 is SGHRS, CDR2 YFSETQ. CDR3 length equals 13 residues. The ends were cut back, 1 base at V and 3 bases at J, with 7 bases in the middle. The CDR3 protein is CASSLNSDTEAFF. CDR3 DNA sequence: TGCGCCAGCAGCTTGAATAGTGACACTGAAGCTTTCTTT.

This clonotype turned up a few times. V is TRBV18 and J is TRBJ1-5; D ambiguous. The CDR3 runs 13 residues. V lost 2 bases to trimming and J lost 4 bases, with 6 bases between them. CDR1 KGHSH and CDR2 LQKENI come from the germline V gene. CDR3 sequence (DNA): TGTGCCAGCTCACCAAGTAGGAATCAGCCCCAGCATTTT. It translates to CASSPSRNQPQHF.

Ten or more counts support this clonotype. As DNA, the CDR3 is TGTGCCAGCAGCTCAGAGGGCGTCGGGGGGGCCGTGGAGCAGTTCTTC. This translates into CASSSEGVGGAVEQFF. The rearrangement joins TRBV7-9 to TRBJ2-1, with 8 bases lining up with TRBD2. The length of the CDR3 is 16 residues. The J segment lost 10 bases and the V segment lost 4 bases, leaving 15 bases of the junction unmatched. Germline CDR1 SEHNR, CDR2 FQNEAQ (reference sequence).

This clonotype has a count of ten or more. V gene TRBV20-1 combines with J gene TRBJ1-4; 9 nucleotides match TRBD1. Trimming took 5 bases from V and 8 from J; bases not matched to a gene: 6. Per the germline V gene, CDR1 is DFQATT and CDR2 is SNEGSKA (reference sequence). The CDR3 covers 13 residues. CDR3 sequence (DNA): TGCAGTGCTCCCGGGACAGGGAGGGAAAAACTGTTTTTT. It encodes CSAPGTGREKLFF.

The chain is built from TRBV19 and TRBJ2-3; D is perhaps TRBD1 (6 bases). Trimming cost V 2 bases and J 1 base, with 10 bases left between them. CDR3 length equals 15 residues. Germline V CDR1 and CDR2: LNHDA, SQIVND (reference sequence). Written as DNA, the CDR3 is TGTGCCAGTAGTATATGGGCAGGGGGCACAGATACGCAGTATTTT. It is translated as CASSIWAGGTDTQYF.

This chain joins TRBV6-1 and TRBJ1-2; 8 nucleotides match TRBD1. CDR3 size: 14 residues. Trimming took 1 base from V and 2 from J; bases not matched to a gene: 0. Germline CDR1 and CDR2: MNHNS and SASEGT. The CDR3 nucleotides read TGTGCCAGCAGTGAAGGACAGGGGAACTATGGCTACACCTTC. It specifies CASSEGQGNYGYTF.

This clonotype was seen more than once but under ten times. The chain couples TRBV20-1 to TRBJ2-5; the D call may be TRBD1 or TRBD2 (5 bases each). The CDR3 length is 15 residues. Germline CDR1 reads DFQATT; CDR2 reads SNEGSKA (reference sequence). The CDR3: CSYCRDPMRQETQYF. The CDR3 DNA sequence: TGCAGCTACTGCCGGGACCCCATGCGACAAGAGACCCAGTACTTC.

The chain uses TRBV7-2 and TRBJ2-5, with 8 bases fitting TRBD2. Germline loops: CDR1 SGHTA, CDR2 FQGNSA. Trimming cost V 5 bases and J 2 bases; bases outside gene matches: 13. The CDR3 loop spans 17 amino acids. The CDR3 here is CASSPRGGGGNQETQYF. The CDR3 region has the DNA TGTGCCAGCAGCCCCCGGGGGGGCGGGGGAAATCAAGAGACCCAGTACTTC.

This clonotype was counted at least ten times. The chain's CDR3 is CASSPFAPGANVLTF. The CDR3 DNA reads TGCGCCAGCAGCCCATTCGCCCCTGGGGCCAACGTCCTGACTTTC. V usage is TRBV5-1 and J usage is TRBJ2-6; no firm D call. Trimming cost V 4 bases and J 2 bases, with 10 bases left between them. Germline CDR1 reads SGHRS; CDR2 reads YFSETQ. The CDR3 runs 15 residues.

This clonotype was picked up a small number of times. The rearrangement joins TRBV19 to TRBJ1-4; possibly TRBD1 for D (5 bases). The CDR3 runs 13 residues. Germline CDR1 and CDR2: LNHDA and SQIVND (reference sequence). Trimming shortened V by 10 bases and J by 0 bases, and 9 bases separated the two germline ends. The CDR3 sequence is CATPGPTNEKLFF. The CDR3 coding sequence is TGTGCCACCCCGGGACCAACTAATGAAAAACTGTTTTTT.

This clonotype was seen a few times. This chain connects TRBV7-2 to TRBJ2-3, with 10 bases aligning to TRBD2. V was pared by 5 bases and J by 6 bases, with 17 bases of the junction left unmatched. Germline-derived CDR1 and CDR2 are SGHTA and FQGNSA. The CDR3 covers 18 residues. The CDR3 DNA reads TGTGCCAGCAGCAAGAACCCAGCGGGGGGGGTGGTTGCGGATACGCAGTATTTT. This sequence encodes CASSKNPAGGVVADTQYF. The full variable domain, completed using reference TRBV7-2 and TRBJ2-3, is GAGVSQSPSNKVTEKGKDVELRCDPISGHTALYWYRQSLGQGLEFLIYFQGNSAPDKSGLPSDRFSAERTGGSVSTLTIQRTQQEDSAVYLCASSKNPAGGVVADTQYFGPGTRLTVL.

J is TRBJ1-1 and V is TRBV5-1; 9 positions match TRBD1. The V and J ends lost 4 bases and 4 bases, in that order; junction bases with no gene match: 8. CDR1 and CDR2 (germline): SGHRS, YFSETQ. The CDR3 loop spans 15 amino acids. The CDR3, as DNA: TGCGCCAGCAGCGTAACAGGGGGCGCTTCCACTGAAGCTTTCTTT. Protein: CASSVTGGASTEAFF.

This clonotype occurred a few times. The chain recombines TRBV29-1 with TRBJ1-2; possibly TRBD1 for D (5 bases). This CDR3 comprises 12 residues. Germline CDR1 and CDR2: SQVTM and ANQGSEA. Deletions cut 4 bases from V and 2 bases from J, with 8 bases between. DNA for the CDR3: TGCAGCGTTGGCGGGGGAAACTATGGCTACACCTTC. Its translation: CSVGGGNYGYTF.

This clonotype was seen ten or more times. The chain uses TRBV5-1 and TRBJ2-5; possible D gene TRBD2, 5 bases. The V gene lost 6 bases and the J gene lost 1 base, with 13 bases spanning the gap. This CDR3 spans 14 amino acids. Germline V gene lookup returns CDR1 SGHRS and CDR2 YFSETQ. DNA for the CDR3: TGCGCCAGCACGGGGATTGATCTCCAAGAGACCCAGTACTTC. Amino acid sequence: CASTGIDLQETQYF.

This clonotype has at least ten counts. The chain uses TRBV29-1 and TRBJ2-2, with D hard to call. Germline CDR1 and CDR2: SQVTM and ANQGSEA. The CDR3 length is 12 residues. The V end lost 7 bases, the J end lost 1 base, and 7 bases lay between the germline ends. Here the CDR3 reads CSGRRNTGELFF. CDR3 nucleotides: TGCAGCGGCCGTAGGAACACCGGGGAGCTGTTTTTT.

This clonotype was seen at least ten times. This chain joins TRBV5-1 and TRBJ2-5; D unclear. Germline CDR1 SGHRS, CDR2 YFSETQ. Trimming removed 3 bases from V and 2 bases from J, with 8 bases in between. The CDR3 consists of 13 residues. CDR3 sequence reads: CASSSGRQETQYF. CDR3 bases: TGCGCCAGCAGCTCTGGCAGACAAGAGACCCAGTACTTC.

The sample holds many counts of this clonotype. The V and J genes are TRBV29-1 and TRBJ2-5, with 7 bases identical to TRBD1. The V gene's germline CDR1 is SQVTM and CDR2 ANQGSEA. V lost 3 bases, J lost 3 bases, and 4 bases stayed unmatched. The CDR3 is 13 residues long. CDR3 sequence: CSVERQGKETQYF. As DNA, the CDR3 is TGCAGCGTTGAGCGACAGGGTAAAGAGACCCAGTACTTC.

This clonotype was seen ten or more times. This sequence joins TRBV3-1 and TRBJ2-7; possible D gene TRBD1, 5 bases. The V gene's germline CDR1 is LGHDT and CDR2 YNNKEL (reference sequence). The CDR3 runs to 13 residues. V lost 8 bases, J lost 2 bases, and 13 bases lay in between. The CDR3 sequence: CASGRERPYEQYV. DNA of the CDR3: TGTGCCAGCGGCAGGGAACGCCCCTACGAGCAGTACGTC.

This rearrangement joins TRBV28 to TRBJ2-3; the match to TRBD2 covers 7 bases. Germline CDR1 reads MDHEN; CDR2 reads SYDVKM. The V gene end was trimmed by 7 bases and the J gene end by 2 bases; junction bases not matched to a gene: 12. The CDR3 loop spans 16 amino acids. The CDR3 nucleotides read TGTGCCAGCACTCCCGCTTGGGGGGGGACCACAGATACGCAGTATTTT. Amino acid sequence: CASTPAWGGTTDTQYF.

This clonotype has at least ten counts. The chain couples TRBV5-1 to TRBJ2-3; D unresolved. The CDR3 extends over 14 amino acids. The ends were cut back, 3 bases at V and 2 bases at J, with 10 bases in the middle. Per germline, CDR1 SGHRS and CDR2 YFSETQ. The CDR3 protein is CASSSQTLTDTQYF. The CDR3 DNA reads as TGCGCCAGCAGCTCCCAGACCCTCACAGATACGCAGTATTTT.

Ten or more counts support this clonotype. V gene TRBV15 combines with J gene TRBJ1-5; TRBD1 is a possible D gene (6 bases). Trimming took 0 bases from V and 4 from J, leaving 16 bases between them. The CDR3 is 17 amino acids. Germline V lookup: CDR1 LNHNV, CDR2 YYDKDF (reference sequence). The CDR3 DNA reads as TGTGCCACCAGCAGAGATATGGGGGGCGCGGGGAATCAGCCCCAGCATTTT. Translating gives CATSRDMGGAGNQPQHF.

J is TRBJ1-1 and V is TRBV12-3 or TRBV12-4; D gene ambiguous. The length of the CDR3 is 13 residues. Trimming stripped 5 bases from V and 4 bases from J, with 11 bases between. CDR3 nucleotide sequence: TGTGCCAGCAGTCTCCAAAGCGGCACTGAAGCTTTCTTT. This translates into CASSLQSGTEAFF.